Shown below are 32 T cell receptor beta chains from a single sample sequenced in a study of cytomegalovirus exposure and HLA in healthy donors. Primers for the PCR totalled 60 Vbeta and 13 Jbeta. Sequencing was performed with immunoSEQ multiplex PCR; in TCRdb, only in-frame clones are kept and a portion is missing. The sample has some 120,000 clones; approximately 80% are singletons. Sequenced sample: PBMCs. These receptors were collected from a young man in good health and CMV-seronegative.

The chain has TRBV4-2 and TRBJ2-1; 10 bases fit TRBD1. Germline CDR1 LGHNA, CDR2 YNFKEQ. The CDR3 consists of 15 residues. V lost 4 bases and J lost 1; bases outside the gene matches: 1. DNA of the CDR3: TGTGCCAGCAGCCGGGACAGGGGTTCCTACAATGAGCAGTTCTTC. It translates to CASSRDRGSYNEQFF.

This clone has more than one count but fewer than ten. This chain uses TRBV7-9 with TRBJ2-1; 14 bases agree with TRBD2. The J segment lost 0 bases and the V segment lost 4 bases, leaving 2 bases of the junction unmatched. The CDR3 loop spans 17 amino acids. Germline-derived CDR1 and CDR2 are SEHNR and FQNEAQ (reference sequence). The CDR3 bases are TGTGCCAGCAGCTCAGGGACTAGCGGGAGCTCCTACAATGAGCAGTTCTTC. Encoded protein: CASSSGTSGSSYNEQFF.

The genes are TRBV6-1 and TRBJ2-3; D is unresolved. V was cut by 0 bases and J by 3 bases, with 7 bases left in between. This CDR3 comprises 14 residues. Germline V gives CDR1 MNHNS, CDR2 SASEGT. The CDR3 spells CASSEAPVTDTQYF. CDR3 nucleotide sequence: TGTGCCAGCAGTGAAGCACCGGTTACAGATACGCAGTATTTT.

The V call is TRBV6-5, the J call TRBJ2-2; 7 positions match TRBD2. The ends lost 7 bases at V and 3 bases at J; junction bases unmatched: 2. The CDR3 is 13 residues long. Germline V gene sequence: CDR1 MNHEY, CDR2 SVGAGI. This CDR3 is CASTREHTGELFF. CDR3 DNA sequence: TGTGCCAGCACGCGGGAGCACACCGGGGAGCTGTTTTTT.

This chain joins TRBV6-6 and TRBJ2-1; 11 nucleotides align to TRBD2. Germline V gene data show CDR1 as MNHNY and CDR2 as SVGAGI (reference sequence). After removal of 2 bases from V and 4 bases from J, the junction contained 4 bases not matched to a gene. CDR3 size: 16 residues. CDR3 region: CASSYRSSGGYNEQFF. In DNA form, the CDR3 reads TGTGCCAGCAGTTACAGGTCTAGCGGGGGGTACAATGAGCAGTTCTTC.

V gene TRBV19 combines with J gene TRBJ1-5, with D uncertain. The V gene's germline CDR1 is LNHDA and CDR2 SQIVND (reference sequence). V gave up 3 bases and J gave up 0 bases, with 12 bases separating them. The CDR3 extends over 16 amino acids. The CDR3 sequence is CASSMVRLLSNQPQHF. The CDR3 DNA reads as TGTGCCAGTAGTATGGTGAGACTGCTTAGCAATCAGCCCCAGCATTTT.

The rearrangement links TRBV5-1 to TRBJ2-2; tentatively, D is TRBD2 (6 bases). Germline CDR1 reads SGHRS; CDR2 reads YFSETQ. Trimming removed 0 bases at V and 6 bases at J, with 6 bases between. The CDR3 length is 13 residues. The CDR3, as DNA: TGCGCCAGCAGCTTGGGCGGGGCCGGGGAGCTGTTTTTT. It encodes CASSLGGAGELFF.

The CDR3 nucleotides read TGTGCCAGTAGTCCAGAATATGGGCTAGCGGAGCAGTTCTTC. The encoded protein is CASSPEYGLAEQFF. The chain has TRBV19 and TRBJ2-1; tentative D call: TRBD2 (6 bases). The germline V and J ends were trimmed by 5 bases and 10 bases, with 18 bases remaining between them. The germline V gene has CDR1 LNHDA and CDR2 SQIVND (reference sequence). The CDR3 loop spans 14 amino acids. The variable domain in full, with the rest retrieved from reference TRBV19 and TRBJ2-1, is DGGITQSPKYLFRKEGQNVTLSCEQNLNHDAMYWYRQDPGQGLRLIYYSQIVNDFQKGDIAEGYSVSREKKESFPLTVTSAQKNPTAFYLCASSPEYGLAEQFFGPGTRLTVL.

This chain connects TRBV11-2 to TRBJ2-7; 9 bases align to TRBD1. The CDR3 has 15 amino acids. The germline V gene has CDR1 SGHAT and CDR2 FQNNGV. Losses at the gene ends were 6 bases for V and 4 bases for J; bases not matched to a gene: 10. CDR3 residues: CASRIAGTGKYEQYF. CDR3 sequence (DNA): TGTGCCAGCAGAATCGCCGGGACAGGGAAATACGAGCAGTACTTC.

The genes are TRBV6-1 and TRBJ2-1; 9 bases are shared with TRBD1. J lost 8 bases, V lost 6 bases, and 11 bases had no gene match. The CDR3 spans 15 residues. CDR1 and CDR2 (germline): MNHNS, SASEGT. The CDR3: CASSIYRGRVDEQFF. CDR3 sequence (DNA): TGTGCCAGCAGCATCTACAGGGGGCGCGTCGATGAGCAGTTCTTC.

The chain carries TRBV4-3 and TRBJ2-7, with D possibly TRBD2 on 6 matching bases. From germline, CDR1 is LGHNA and CDR2 YSLEER. V was pared by 4 bases and J by 4 bases, with 11 bases between. The CDR3 is made up of 13 amino acids. CDR3 amino acids: CASSPYSGYEQYF. DNA of the CDR3: TGCGCCAGCAGCCCCTATAGCGGATACGAGCAGTACTTC.

This sequence joins TRBV30 and TRBJ1-1; no definite D call. Germline V lookup: CDR1 GTSNPN, CDR2 SVGIG (reference sequence). The V and J ends lost 2 bases and 8 bases respectively, with 9 bases between them. The CDR3 loop spans 11 amino acids. The CDR3 region is CAWSPLVEAFF. CDR3 bases: TGTGCCTGGAGTCCCTTAGTGGAAGCTTTCTTT.

The rearrangement links TRBV5-1 to TRBJ1-2; unclear D gene. From germline, CDR1 is SGHRS and CDR2 YFSETQ. V lost 1 base and J 4 bases, leaving 14 bases between the germline ends. This CDR3 spans 15 amino acids. CDR3 in DNA: TGCGCCAGCAGCTTGACGGAGGGTTCCTTCTATGGCTACACCTTC. It encodes CASSLTEGSFYGYTF. Variable domain in full (rest from reference TRBV5-1 and TRBJ1-2): KAGVTQTPRYLIKTRGQQVTLSCSPISGHRSVSWYQQTPGQGLQFLFEYFSETQRNKGNFPGRFSGRQFSNSRSEMNVSTLELGDSALYLCASSLTEGSFYGYTFGSGTRLTVV.

The V call is TRBV28, the J call TRBJ2-3; D gene unclear. CDR1 is MDHEN, CDR2 SYDVKM, per germline. CDR3 length equals 15 residues. Trimming took 1 base from V and 0 from J, leaving 8 bases between them. The DNA of the CDR3 is TGTGCCAGCAGTTTATATCAGTCGAGCACAGATACGCAGTATTTT. Translated: CASSLYQSSTDTQYF. Drawing the rest from reference TRBV28 and TRBJ2-3, the complete variable domain is DVKVTQSSRYLVKRTGEKVFLECVQDMDHENMFWYRQDPGLGLRLIYFSYDVKMKEKGDIPEGYSVSREKKERFSLILESASTNQTSMYLCASSLYQSSTDTQYFGPGTRLTVL.

The chain recombines TRBV5-1 with TRBJ1-5; 7 nucleotides match TRBD1. This CDR3 spans 15 amino acids. The V segment lost 1 base and the J segment 0 bases; nucleotides outside the gene matches: 1. The germline V gene has CDR1 SGHRS and CDR2 YFSETQ. The CDR3 DNA reads TGCGCCAGCAGCTTGCAGGGGGATAGCAATCAGCCCCAGCATTTT. It specifies CASSLQGDSNQPQHF.

The V gene is TRBV5-1, the J gene TRBJ2-7, with a weak D call TRBD2 (5 bases). Trimming took off 5 bases at V and 2 bases at J, with 14 bases between the two ends. The CDR3 loop spans 14 amino acids. Looked up from germline, CDR1 is SGHRS and CDR2 is YFSETQ. The CDR3 loop is CASRQSGIAYEQYF. DNA of the CDR3: TGCGCCAGCAGACAGTCCGGGATAGCCTACGAGCAGTACTTC.

The chain couples TRBV19 to TRBJ2-3; TRBD2 agrees at 11 bases. Germline V gives CDR1 LNHDA, CDR2 SQIVND (reference sequence). This CDR3 is built from 16 residues. V was clipped by 6 bases and J by 2 bases; unmatched bases: 7. The DNA for the CDR3 is TGTGCCAGTAGGGATGCTAGCGGGAGGCTCACAGATACGCAGTATTTT. Protein sequence: CASRDASGRLTDTQYF. Drawing the rest from reference TRBV19 and TRBJ2-3, the complete variable domain is DGGITQSPKYLFRKEGQNVTLSCEQNLNHDAMYWYRQDPGQGLRLIYYSQIVNDFQKGDIAEGYSVSREKKESFPLTVTSAQKNPTAFYLCASRDASGRLTDTQYFGPGTRLTVL.

The rearrangement uses TRBV5-6 and TRBJ2-5; 10 positions match TRBD2. The CDR3 runs 18 residues. After removal of 0 bases from V and 6 bases from J, the junction contained 14 bases not matched to a gene. Germline V gene data show CDR1 as SGHDT and CDR2 as YYEEEE. CDR3 in amino acids: CASSLATSGSSGRKTQYF. Here the CDR3 DNA reads TGTGCCAGCAGCTTGGCGACTAGCGGGTCTTCGGGGAGAAAGACCCAGTACTTC.

This chain joins TRBV7-2 and TRBJ2-4, with TRBD1 matching over 8 bases. The trim removed 3 bases at V and 16 bases at J, leaving 8 bases unmatched. The CDR3 is made up of 12 amino acids. Germline V lookup: CDR1 SGHTA, CDR2 FQGNSA. The CDR3 DNA sequence: TGTGCCAGCAGCTTTACGCCGGGACAGGCTTACTTC. This sequence encodes CASSFTPGQAYF.

Of note for this clone: The same CDR3 also results from other DNA sequences found in this sample. The CDR3 bases are TGTGCCATCAGGAGGACAGGGCCTGGCTACACCTTC. Translating gives CAIRRTGPGYTF. This chain uses TRBV10-3 with TRBJ1-2; TRBD1 matches at 8 bases. The V segment lost 6 bases and the J segment 7 bases; nucleotides outside the gene matches: 4. Germline assignment: CDR1 ENHRY and CDR2 SYGVKD. The CDR3 has 12 amino acids.

The CDR3 nucleotides are TGTGCCAGCAGTTTTACACAGAGCTCCTATAATTCACCCCTCCACTTT. This codes for CASSFTQSSYNSPLHF. This sequence joins TRBV27 and TRBJ1-6; no definite D call. Between the trimmed V and J ends, which lost 3 bases and 0 bases, there was a span of 9 bases. Germline CDR1 reads MNHEY; CDR2 reads SMNVEV (reference sequence). This CDR3 is built from 16 residues.

CDR3 sequence reads: CASSLTGTQFF. In nucleotides, the CDR3 is TGTGCCAGCAGTCTTACCGGGACACAGTTCTTC. The rearrangement uses TRBV7-2 and TRBJ2-1; possibly TRBD1 for D (6 bases). The CDR3 totals 11 residues. Germline CDR1 and CDR2: SGHTA and FQGNSA. The germline V and J ends were trimmed by 6 bases and 13 bases, with 13 bases remaining between them.

V is TRBV28 and J is TRBJ2-5; D is possibly TRBD1 (6 bases). Matching the DNA end better, TRBJ2-7 makes the J call doubtful. From germline, CDR1 is MDHEN and CDR2 SYDVKM. CDR3 length: 15 amino acids. Here the CDR3 reads CASSIIRGNSYEQYF. DNA for the CDR3: TGTGCCAGCAGTATAATAAGGGGGAACTCCTACGAGCAGTACTTC.

Notes on this clone: One junction end disagrees with the germline gene, perhaps due to a read error. Other DNA variants within this sample encode the same CDR3. The V call is TRBV6-5, the J call TRBJ2-5; D is perhaps TRBD1 (5 bases). The CDR3 has 11 residues. In germline, CDR1 is MNHEY, CDR2 SVGAGI. CDR3 bases: TGTGCTAGCAGTACAGGACAGACCCAGTACTTC. It yields the protein CASSTGQTQYF.

This clone was seen only a few times. This chain connects TRBV7-7 to TRBJ2-2; 8 bases line up with TRBD1. Losses at the gene ends were 5 bases for V and 2 bases for J; bases not matched to a gene: 4. In germline, CDR1 is SSHAT, CDR2 FNYEAQ (reference sequence). The CDR3 consists of 15 residues. CDR3 coding DNA: TGTGCCAGCAGCCGCGGACAGGGCAACACCGGGGAGCTGTTTTTT. It translates to CASSRGQGNTGELFF. Full variable domain (missing parts from reference TRBV7-7 and TRBJ2-2): GAGVSQSPRYKVTKRGQDVTLRCDPISSHATLYWYQQALGQGPEFLTYFNYEAQPDKSGLPSDRFSAERPEGSISTLTIQRTEQRDSAMYRCASSRGQGNTGELFFGEGSRLTVL.

This sequence joins TRBV5-4 and TRBJ1-3; D unresolved. This CDR3 has 15 amino acids. V was shortened by 0 bases and J by 1 base, with 8 bases between the two germline ends. In germline, CDR1 is SGHNT, CDR2 YYREEE (reference sequence). The CDR3 nucleotides are TGTGCCAGCAGCTTGGCTCGGAGTTCTGGAAACACCATATATTTT. Amino acids: CASSLARSSGNTIYF.

The V and J genes are TRBV5-1 and TRBJ2-7, with 11 bases lining up with TRBD2. CDR1 and CDR2 from the germline V gene are SGHRS and YFSETQ. Unmatched junction bases numbered 3, after V lost 4 bases and J lost 3 bases. The CDR3 loop spans 14 amino acids. CDR3 amino acids: CASSPGTSGYEQYF. DNA of the CDR3: TGCGCCAGCAGCCCCGGGACTAGCGGCTACGAGCAGTACTTC.

The V gene is TRBV9, the J gene TRBJ1-4, with 11 bases aligning to TRBD1. Germline lookup yields CDR1 SGDLS and CDR2 YYNGEE. The CDR3 is made up of 16 amino acids. The J segment lost 2 bases and the V segment lost 4 bases, leaving 4 bases of the junction unmatched. The chain's CDR3 is CASSLGQGATNEKLFF. In nucleotides, the CDR3 is TGTGCCAGCAGCCTCGGACAGGGGGCTACTAATGAAAAACTGTTTTTT.

The rearrangement uses TRBV7-9 and TRBJ1-5, with 9 bases aligning to TRBD1. Germline CDR1 and CDR2: SEHNR and FQNEAQ (reference sequence). Trimming at V came to 0 bases and at J to 6 bases, leaving 9 bases not matched to a gene. CDR3 length: 17 amino acids. CDR3 nucleotide sequence: TGTGCCAGCAGCTTAGCTGGGACAGGGTATATTCGTCAGCCCCAGCATTTT. This sequence encodes CASSLAGTGYIRQPQHF.

The chain couples TRBV19 to TRBJ2-5; no firm D call. This CDR3 has 12 residues. Germline loops: CDR1 LNHDA, CDR2 SQIVND (reference sequence). V was pared by 4 bases and J by 1 base, with 4 bases between. CDR3 coding DNA: TGTGCCAGTAGTAGAGCCCAAGAGACCCAGTACTTC. Amino acid sequence: CASSRAQETQYF.

The chain couples TRBV2 to TRBJ2-2; TRBD1 is a possible D gene (6 bases). Trimming pared 5 bases from V and 2 bases from J, leaving 9 bases between. From germline, CDR1 is SNHLY and CDR2 FYNNEI. This CDR3 region has 14 residues. DNA for the CDR3: TGTGCCAGCAGTTGGGACATAAACACCGGGGAGCTGTTTTTT. It is translated as CASSWDINTGELFF.

The chain couples TRBV6-6 to TRBJ1-1; D is unresolved. V was pared by 2 bases and J by 7 bases, with 17 bases between. Germline CDR1 is MNHNY and CDR2 is SVGAGI (reference sequence). This CDR3 has 15 residues. DNA of the CDR3: TGTGCCAGCAGTTACCCAACCACTGGACGGGGTGAAGCTTTCTTT. Its protein is CASSYPTTGRGEAFF.